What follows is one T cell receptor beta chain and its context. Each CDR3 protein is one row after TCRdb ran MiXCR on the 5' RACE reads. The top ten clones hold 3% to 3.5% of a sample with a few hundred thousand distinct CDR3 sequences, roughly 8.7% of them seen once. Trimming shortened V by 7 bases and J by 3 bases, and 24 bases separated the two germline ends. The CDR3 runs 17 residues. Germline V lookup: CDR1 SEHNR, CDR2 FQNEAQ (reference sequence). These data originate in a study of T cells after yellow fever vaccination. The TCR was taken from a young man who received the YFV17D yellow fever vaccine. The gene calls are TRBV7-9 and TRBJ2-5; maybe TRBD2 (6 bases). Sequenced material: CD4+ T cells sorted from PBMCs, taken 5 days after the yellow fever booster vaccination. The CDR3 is CASNSGRPRVVKETQYF. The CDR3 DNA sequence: TGTGCCAGCAATAGCGGTAGGCCCCGTGTCGTAAAAGAGACCCAGTACTTC.